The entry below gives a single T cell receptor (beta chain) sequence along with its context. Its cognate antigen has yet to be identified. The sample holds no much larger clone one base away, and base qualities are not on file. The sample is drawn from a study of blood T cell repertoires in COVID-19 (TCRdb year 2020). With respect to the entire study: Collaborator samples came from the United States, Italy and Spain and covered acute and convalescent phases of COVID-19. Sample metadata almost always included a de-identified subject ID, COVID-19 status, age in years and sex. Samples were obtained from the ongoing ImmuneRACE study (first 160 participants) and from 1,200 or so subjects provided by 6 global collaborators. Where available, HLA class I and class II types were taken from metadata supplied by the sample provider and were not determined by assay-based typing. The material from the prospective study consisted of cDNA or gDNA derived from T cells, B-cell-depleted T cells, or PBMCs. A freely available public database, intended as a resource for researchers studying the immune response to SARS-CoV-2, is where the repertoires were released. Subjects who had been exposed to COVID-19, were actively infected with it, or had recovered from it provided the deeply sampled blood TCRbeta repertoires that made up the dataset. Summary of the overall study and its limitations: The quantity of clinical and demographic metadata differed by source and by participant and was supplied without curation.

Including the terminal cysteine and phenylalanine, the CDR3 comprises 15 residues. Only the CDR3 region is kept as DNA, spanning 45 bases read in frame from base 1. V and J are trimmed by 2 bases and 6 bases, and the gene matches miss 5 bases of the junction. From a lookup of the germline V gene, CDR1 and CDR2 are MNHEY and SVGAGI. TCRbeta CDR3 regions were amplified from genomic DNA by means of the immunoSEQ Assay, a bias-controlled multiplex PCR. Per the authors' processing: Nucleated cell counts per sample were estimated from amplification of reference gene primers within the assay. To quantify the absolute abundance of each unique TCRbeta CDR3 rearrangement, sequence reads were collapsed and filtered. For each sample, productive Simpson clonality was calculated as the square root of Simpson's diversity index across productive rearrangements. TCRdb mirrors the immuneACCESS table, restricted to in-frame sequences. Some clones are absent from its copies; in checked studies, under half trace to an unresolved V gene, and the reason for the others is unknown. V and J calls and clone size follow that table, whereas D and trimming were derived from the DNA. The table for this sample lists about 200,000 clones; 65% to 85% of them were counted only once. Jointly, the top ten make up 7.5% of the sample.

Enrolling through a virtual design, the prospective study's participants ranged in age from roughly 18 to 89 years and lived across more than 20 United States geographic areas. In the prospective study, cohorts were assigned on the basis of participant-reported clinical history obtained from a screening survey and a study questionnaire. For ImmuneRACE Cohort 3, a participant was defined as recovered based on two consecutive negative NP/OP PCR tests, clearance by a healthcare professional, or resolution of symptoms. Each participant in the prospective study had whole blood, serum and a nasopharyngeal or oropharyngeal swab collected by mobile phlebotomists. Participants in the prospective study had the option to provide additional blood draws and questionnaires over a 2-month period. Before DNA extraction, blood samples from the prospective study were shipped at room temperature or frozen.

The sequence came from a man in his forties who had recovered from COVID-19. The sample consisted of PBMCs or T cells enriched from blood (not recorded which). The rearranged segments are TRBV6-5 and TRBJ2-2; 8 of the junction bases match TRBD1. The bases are TGTGCCAGCAGTTACACCGACAGGGGCCCCGGGGAGCTGTTTTTT. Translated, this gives CASSYTDRGPGELFF.